The clone carrying this T cell receptor (beta chain) was seen ten or more times. As yet, its antigen is unknown. Fresh peripheral blood, approximately 9.6 ml, yielded the PBMCs. The germline V gene has CDR1 SGHTA and CDR2 FQGTGA. This CDR3 comprises 12 residues. V shed 4 bases and J shed 6 bases, with 7 bases lying between them. Researchers amplified the TCR beta CDR3 regions from RNA transcripts. HTBI primers were employed in a first-round RT-PCR of the TCR CDR3. MiXCR, applied by TCRdb to the multiplex PCR reads, yields one record per CDR3 protein. Counted here are around 450,000 distinct CDR3 sequences, 15% to 17% occurring once; the ten biggest clones make up roughly 8%. The sample is drawn from a study of T cells in Graves' hyperthyroidism and ophthalmopathy. The study's findings and limits: A model of 13 V-J pairs discriminated ophthalmopathy from stable hyperthyroidism.

V and J are TRBV7-3 and TRBJ2-1; D not certain. Sample: blood. The TCR originated in a woman between 18 and 30 years old with Graves' hyperthyroidism. CDR3 sequence (DNA): TGTGCCAGCAGCTCCCCCGCCAATGAGCAGTTCTTC. Its protein product is CASSSPANEQFF.